This T cell receptor beta chain was identified in a study of CD4+ T cells in melanoma. Study-wide results and caveats: CD8+ T cell, macrophage and B cell function reportedly correlated with neoantigen-specific CD4+ T cells. Neoantigen-specific CD4+ T cells in melanoma reportedly had diverse differentiation states.

Looked up from germline, CDR1 is SGHRS and CDR2 is YFSETQ. There are 17 residues in the CDR3. V lost 4 bases to trimming and J lost 2 bases; unmatched junction nucleotides: 10. Points on this clone: Its target is not known.

Only in-frame clones appear in the TCRdb table, and some are missing; sequencing was by immunoSEQ multiplex PCR. The data hold 17,000 or so clones, with approximately 83% observed a single time. The rearrangement links TRBV5-1 to TRBJ2-3; TRBD2 matches 10 bases. The sample taken for sequencing was cells from a culture (not recorded whether cultured in vitro). This receptor was obtained from a human donor with melanoma. The CDR3 is CASSTRIAGGDTDTQYF. CDR3 nucleotide sequence: TGCGCCAGCAGCACACGAATAGCGGGGGGAGACACAGATACGCAGTATTTT.